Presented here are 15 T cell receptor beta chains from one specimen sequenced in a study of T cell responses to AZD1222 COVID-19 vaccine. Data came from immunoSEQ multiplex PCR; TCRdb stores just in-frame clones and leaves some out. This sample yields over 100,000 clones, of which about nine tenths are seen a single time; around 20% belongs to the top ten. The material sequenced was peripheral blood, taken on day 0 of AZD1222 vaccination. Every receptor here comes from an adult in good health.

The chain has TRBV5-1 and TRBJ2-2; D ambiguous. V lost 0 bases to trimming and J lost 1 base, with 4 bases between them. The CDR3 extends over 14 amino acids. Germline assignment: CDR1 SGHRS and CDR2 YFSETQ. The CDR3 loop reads CASSLEVNTGELFF. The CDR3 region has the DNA TGCGCCAGCAGCTTGGAGGTGAACACCGGGGAGCTGTTTTTT.

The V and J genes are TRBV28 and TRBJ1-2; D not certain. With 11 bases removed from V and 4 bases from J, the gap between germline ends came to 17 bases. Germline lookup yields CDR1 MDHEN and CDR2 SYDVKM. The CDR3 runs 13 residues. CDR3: CAGRSGRGYGYTF. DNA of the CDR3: TGTGCCGGCCGTTCCGGAAGAGGCTATGGCTACACCTTC.

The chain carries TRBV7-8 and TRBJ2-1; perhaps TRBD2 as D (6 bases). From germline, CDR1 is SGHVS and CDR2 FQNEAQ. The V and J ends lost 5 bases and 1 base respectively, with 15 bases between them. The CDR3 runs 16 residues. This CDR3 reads CASSPKWGDSYNEQFF. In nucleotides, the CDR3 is TGTGCCAGCAGCCCTAAATGGGGGGATTCCTACAATGAGCAGTTCTTC.

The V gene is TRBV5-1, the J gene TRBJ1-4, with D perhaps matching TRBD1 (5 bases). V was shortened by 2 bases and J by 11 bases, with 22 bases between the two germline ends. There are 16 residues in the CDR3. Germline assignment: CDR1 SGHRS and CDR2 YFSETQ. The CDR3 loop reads CASSLSPQDTSSKLFF. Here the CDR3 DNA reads TGCGCCAGCAGCTTATCACCACAGGACACCTCGAGTAAACTGTTTTTT.

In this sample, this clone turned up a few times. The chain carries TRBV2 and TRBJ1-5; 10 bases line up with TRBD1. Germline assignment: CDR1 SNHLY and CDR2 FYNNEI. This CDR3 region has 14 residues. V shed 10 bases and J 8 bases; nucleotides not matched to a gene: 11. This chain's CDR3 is CATRLGQGREPQHF. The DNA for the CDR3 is TGTGCCACGCGTTTGGGACAGGGGCGCGAGCCCCAGCATTTT.

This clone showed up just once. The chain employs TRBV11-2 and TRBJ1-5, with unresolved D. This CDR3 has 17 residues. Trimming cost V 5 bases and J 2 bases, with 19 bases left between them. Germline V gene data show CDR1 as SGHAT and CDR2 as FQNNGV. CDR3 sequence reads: CASSPAMRRRRNQPQHF. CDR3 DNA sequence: TGTGCCAGCAGCCCAGCAATGAGGCGGAGGCGCAATCAGCCCCAGCATTTT.

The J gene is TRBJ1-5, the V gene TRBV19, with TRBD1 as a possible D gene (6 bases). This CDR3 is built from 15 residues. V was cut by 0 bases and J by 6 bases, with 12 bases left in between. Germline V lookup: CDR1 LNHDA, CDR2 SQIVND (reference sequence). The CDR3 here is CASSIEAGAGQPQHF. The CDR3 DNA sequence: TGTGCCAGTAGTATAGAGGCGGGGGCGGGTCAGCCCCAGCATTTT.

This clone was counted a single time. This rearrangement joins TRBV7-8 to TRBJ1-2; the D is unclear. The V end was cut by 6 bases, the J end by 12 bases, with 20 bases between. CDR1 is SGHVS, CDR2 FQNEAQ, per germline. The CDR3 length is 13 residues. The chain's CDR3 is CASSYNHGGENTF. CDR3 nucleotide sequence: TGTGCCAGCAGTTACAACCACGGTGGGGAAAACACCTTC.

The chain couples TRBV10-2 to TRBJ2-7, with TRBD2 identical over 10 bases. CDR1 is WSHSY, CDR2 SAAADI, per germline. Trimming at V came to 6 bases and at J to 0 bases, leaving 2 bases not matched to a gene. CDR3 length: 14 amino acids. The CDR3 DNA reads TGCGCCAGCAGGGGACTAGCGCTCTCCTACGAGCAGTACTTC. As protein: CASRGLALSYEQYF.

The CDR3, as DNA: TGTGCCAGCAGCGTAGGCCCCCTGCGAGGGGAAAAACTGTTTTTT. Protein sequence: CASSVGPLRGEKLFF. The rearrangement links TRBV9 to TRBJ1-4; D ambiguous. V lost 0 bases and J 8 bases, leaving 14 bases between the germline ends. The length of the CDR3 is 15 residues. Germline assignment: CDR1 SGDLS and CDR2 YYNGEE.

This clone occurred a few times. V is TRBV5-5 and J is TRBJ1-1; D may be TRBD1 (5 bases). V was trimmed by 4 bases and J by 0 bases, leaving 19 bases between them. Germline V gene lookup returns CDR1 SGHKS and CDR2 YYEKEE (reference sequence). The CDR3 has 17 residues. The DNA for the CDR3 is TGTGCCAGCAGCCAAACGGGGGTATCTCCTATGAACACTGAAGCTTTCTTT. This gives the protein CASSQTGVSPMNTEAFF.

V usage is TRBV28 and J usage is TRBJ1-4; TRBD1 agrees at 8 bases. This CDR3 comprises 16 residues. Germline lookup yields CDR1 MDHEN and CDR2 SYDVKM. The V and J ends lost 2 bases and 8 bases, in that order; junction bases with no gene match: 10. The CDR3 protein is CASSLPEWTGKEKLFF. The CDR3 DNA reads TGTGCCAGCAGTTTACCCGAATGGACAGGGAAAGAAAAACTGTTTTTT.

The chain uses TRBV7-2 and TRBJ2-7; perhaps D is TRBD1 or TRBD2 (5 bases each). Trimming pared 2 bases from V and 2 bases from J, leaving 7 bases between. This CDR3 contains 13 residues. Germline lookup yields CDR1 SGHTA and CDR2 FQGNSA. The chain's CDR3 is CASSLRGPYEQYF. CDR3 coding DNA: TGTGCCAGCAGCTTACGGGGCCCCTACGAGCAGTACTTC.

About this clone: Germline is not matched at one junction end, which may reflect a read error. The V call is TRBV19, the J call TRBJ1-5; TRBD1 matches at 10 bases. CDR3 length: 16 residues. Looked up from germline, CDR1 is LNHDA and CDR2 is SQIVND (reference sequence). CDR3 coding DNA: TGTGCCAGTAGTATAGTTGGGGACAGGGGCAATCAGCCCCGGCATTTT. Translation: CASSIVGDRGNQPRHF. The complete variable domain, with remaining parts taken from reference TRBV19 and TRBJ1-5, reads DGGITQSPKYLFRKEGQNVTLSCEQNLNHDAMYWYRQDPGQGLRLIYYSQIVNDFQKGDIAEGYSVSREKKESFPLTVTSAQKNPTAFYLCASSIVGDRGNQPRHFGDGTRLSIL.

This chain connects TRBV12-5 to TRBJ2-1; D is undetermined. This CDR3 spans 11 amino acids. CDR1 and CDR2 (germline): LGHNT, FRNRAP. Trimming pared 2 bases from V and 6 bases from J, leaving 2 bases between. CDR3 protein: CASGLLNEQFF. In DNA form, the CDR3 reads TGTGCTAGTGGTTTGCTCAATGAGCAGTTCTTC.